This T cell receptor (beta chain) was retrieved from a study of T cells after yellow fever vaccination. TCRdb re-derived calls from the 5' RACE reads in MiXCR, one entry per CDR3 protein. The sample includes about 170,000 distinct CDR3 sequences, approximately 6.2% of them seen just once. This clonotype was counted only a few times. Its specificity is unknown. The CDR3 is 16 amino acids. The V end lost 1 base, the J end lost 7 bases, and 20 bases lay between the germline ends. The germline gives CDR1 SGDLS, CDR2 YYNGEE. Study-level points and caveats: Reappearance after the booster was observed for most primary-vaccination clones (roughly 97% CD4, about 86% CD8).

V is TRBV9 and J is TRBJ1-1, with a weak D call TRBD1 (6 bases). The sample here was CD4+ T cells sorted from PBMCs, taken on the day of the first yellow fever vaccination. This clonotype was obtained from a man in his late teens or twenties who received the YFV17D yellow fever vaccine. This CDR3 reads CASSVSPRGGQSEAFF. As DNA, the CDR3 is TGTGCCAGCAGCGTATCCCCAAGGGGGGGGCAAAGTGAAGCTTTCTTT. Drawing the rest from reference TRBV9 and TRBJ1-1, the complete variable domain is DSGVTQTPKHLITATGQRVTLRCSPRSGDLSVYWYQQSLDQGLQFLIQYYNGEERAKGNILERFSAQQFPDLHSELNLSSLELGDSALYFCASSVSPRGGQSEAFFGQGTRLTVV.